This T cell receptor (beta chain) was sequenced in a study of neurological immune-mediated disorders. General study results and limits: None of the CDR3 amino acid sequences in expanded clones turned up in more than one subject, which points to private repertoires in all groups. On phylogenetic grouping, the repertoires of 18 of 34 multiple sclerosis patients fell within one related-CDR3 cluster, constituting a possible signature.

Germline lookup yields CDR1 MNHEY and CDR2 SVGAGI. CDR3 size: 15 residues. Trimming stripped 2 bases from V and 0 bases from J, with 8 bases between. From the 5' RACE reads, TCRdb called clonotypes with MiXCR, one entry per CDR3 protein. The sample has 45,000 or so distinct CDR3 sequences; roughly 3.2% are singletons. At least ten counts were recorded for this clonotype. The antigen is not known. This TCR came from a woman aged 50 to 65 with multiple sclerosis. V is TRBV6-5 and J is TRBJ1-3; a possible D gene is TRBD1 (5 bases). Sequenced sample: PBMCs. The CDR3 here is CASSYRGASGNTIYF. In nucleotides, the CDR3 is TGTGCCAGCAGTTACCGAGGGGCCTCTGGAAACACCATATATTTT.